A single sample is the source of the 19 T cell receptor beta chains below, sequenced in a study of blood T cell repertoires in COVID-19. Libraries were prepared by immunoSEQ multiplex PCR; TCRdb keeps only in-frame clonotypes and omits some of them. The table shows roughly 220,000 clones, with 86% occurring only once. The source material was PBMCs or T cells enriched from blood (not recorded which). These receptors were taken from a woman in her forties with acute COVID-19.

This clone was recorded once. The CDR3: CASVTGLSSTDTQYF. CDR3 coding DNA: TGTGCCAGCGTAACAGGATTATCAAGCACAGATACGCAGTATTTT. The chain uses TRBV2 and TRBJ2-3; tentatively, D is TRBD1 (5 bases). The germline V and J ends were trimmed by 8 bases and 0 bases, with 15 bases remaining between them. The germline V gene has CDR1 SNHLY and CDR2 FYNNEI. The CDR3 runs 15 residues.

The J gene is TRBJ1-2, the V gene TRBV29-1, with D hard to call. Trimming stripped 8 bases from V and 7 bases from J, with 20 bases between. The length of the CDR3 is 13 residues. Per germline, CDR1 SQVTM and CDR2 ANQGSEA. CDR3 sequence (DNA): TGCAGCTCCGAGAATGGCATCGCTAGTGGCTACACCTTC. Protein sequence: CSSENGIASGYTF.

The rearrangement links TRBV27 to TRBJ2-1; 11 nucleotides agree with TRBD2. Looked up from germline, CDR1 is MNHEY and CDR2 is SMNVEV (reference sequence). V lost 1 base to trimming and J lost 10 bases; unmatched junction nucleotides: 15. The length of the CDR3 is 18 residues. The CDR3 bases are TGTGCCAGCAGTTTATTGGGGCTAGCGGGGGGCCCATCAGGGGAGCAGTTCTTC. This translates into CASSLLGLAGGPSGEQFF.

CDR3 sequence reads: CASSPRDINYGYTF. For the CDR3, the DNA is TGTGCCAGCAGCCCCCGCGACATTAACTATGGCTACACCTTC. The chain is built from TRBV5-5 and TRBJ1-2; no reliable D call. Germline V gives CDR1 SGHKS, CDR2 YYEKEE (reference sequence). The CDR3 spans 14 residues. V lost 4 bases and J 1 base, leaving 11 bases between the germline ends.

The rearrangement links TRBV6-6 to TRBJ2-3; 12 nucleotides line up with TRBD2. The CDR3 contains 16 residues. Germline assignment: CDR1 MNHNY and CDR2 SVGAGI (reference sequence). V lost 4 bases, J lost 2 bases, and 4 bases stayed unmatched. The CDR3 loop reads CASSFRLAGDTDTQYF. CDR3 in DNA: TGTGCCAGCAGTTTCAGACTAGCGGGGGACACAGATACGCAGTATTTT.

The chain combines TRBV10-3 with TRBJ2-5; TRBD1 matches at 7 bases. Unmatched junction bases numbered 1, after V lost 4 bases and J lost 2 bases. Germline CDR1 is ENHRY and CDR2 is SYGVKD. The CDR3 consists of 13 residues. CDR3 bases: TGTGCCATCAGTGGGACAGGTCAAGAGACCCAGTACTTC. This encodes CAISGTGQETQYF.

The V gene is TRBV19, the J gene TRBJ1-1; 7 nucleotides align to TRBD1. Germline CDR1 LNHDA, CDR2 SQIVND (reference sequence). The CDR3 has 15 residues. V lost 5 bases and J lost 6; bases outside the gene matches: 12. The CDR3 sequence is CASSPPQGGFPEAFF. The CDR3 bases are TGTGCCAGTAGTCCGCCCCAAGGGGGCTTCCCTGAAGCTTTCTTT.

V is TRBV28 and J is TRBJ1-5; 9 nucleotides match TRBD1. Germline values: CDR1 MDHEN, CDR2 SYDVKM. J gave up 4 bases and V 4 bases, and 2 bases lay outside the gene matches. CDR3 length: 14 amino acids. CDR3 in DNA: TGTGCCAGCAGTTGGGGACAGGGAAATCAGCCCCAGCATTTT. Its translation: CASSWGQGNQPQHF.

The chain uses TRBV7-9 and TRBJ1-2, with D possibly matching TRBD1 (5 bases). The CDR3 length is 15 residues. Germline CDR1 reads SEHNR; CDR2 reads FQNEAQ (reference sequence). Between the trimmed V and J ends, which lost 0 bases and 4 bases, there was a span of 12 bases. This CDR3 is CASSLATGPAYGYTF. In nucleotides, the CDR3 is TGTGCCAGCAGCTTAGCCACAGGCCCCGCCTATGGCTACACCTTC.

The V call is TRBV12-5, the J call TRBJ2-3; D may be TRBD2 (6 bases). This CDR3 has 15 residues. CDR1 is LGHNT and CDR2 is FRNRAP in the germline V gene. The V end lost 6 bases, the J end lost 0 bases, and 13 bases lay between the germline ends. As DNA, the CDR3 is TGTGCTAGTGGGTCCGGGACTCGAAGCACAGATACGCAGTATTTT. This sequence encodes CASGSGTRSTDTQYF.

This clone has a count of ten or more. The chain links TRBV7-2 to TRBJ1-2, with D perhaps TRBD1 (6 bases). This CDR3 contains 13 residues. Trimming took off 1 base at V and 7 bases at J, with 10 bases between the two ends. Germline values: CDR1 SGHTA, CDR2 FQGNSA. The CDR3 coding sequence is TGTGCCAGCAGCTTAGGGGACATGGCTGGCTACACCTTC. Translating gives CASSLGDMAGYTF.

In its sample, this clone was seen a few times. This chain uses TRBV7-2 with TRBJ2-7; D uncertain. The CDR3 covers 13 residues. Trimming cost V 6 bases and J 3 bases, with 12 bases left between them. Germline V gene data show CDR1 as SGHTA and CDR2 as FQGNSA. The DNA of the CDR3 is TGTGCCAGCAGTAGAGGCTCGGGCTACGAGCAGTACTTC. Protein sequence: CASSRGSGYEQYF. The entire variable domain, with the rest obtained from reference TRBV7-2 and TRBJ2-7, is as follows: GAGVSQSPSNKVTEKGKDVELRCDPISGHTALYWYRQSLGQGLEFLIYFQGNSAPDKSGLPSDRFSAERTGGSVSTLTIQRTQQEDSAVYLCASSRGSGYEQYFGPGTRLTVT.

The V and J genes are TRBV9 and TRBJ1-5, with no clear D. The CDR3 is 15 residues long. Trimming removed 0 bases at V and 0 bases at J, with 7 bases between. The germline V gene has CDR1 SGDLS and CDR2 YYNGEE. The CDR3 DNA is TGTGCCAGCAGCGTAGATCCAAATAGCAATCAGCCCCAGCATTTT. This sequence encodes CASSVDPNSNQPQHF.

The chain combines TRBV19 with TRBJ2-3, with a tentative D call TRBD2 (5 bases). Germline CDR1 and CDR2: LNHDA and SQIVND (reference sequence). V was pared by 7 bases and J by 2 bases, with 16 bases between. This CDR3 is built from 15 residues. The CDR3 DNA follows: TGTGCCAGTACTGACTTATGGGAGCCCACAGATACGCAGTATTTT. It codes for CASTDLWEPTDTQYF.

The chain joins TRBV19 to TRBJ1-4; no reliable D call. The CDR3 loop spans 13 amino acids. Trimming removed 8 bases at V and 5 bases at J, with 12 bases between. Germline CDR1 is LNHDA and CDR2 is SQIVND (reference sequence). The CDR3 DNA follows: TGTGCCAGTGAGAAATCGGGAAATGAAAAACTGTTTTTT. Protein sequence: CASEKSGNEKLFF.

This clone was observed a handful of times. V and J are TRBV7-9 and TRBJ1-1; D unclear. V lost 2 bases and J 7 bases, leaving 14 bases between the germline ends. CDR3 length: 14 residues. Looked up from germline, CDR1 is SEHNR and CDR2 is FQNEAQ (reference sequence). The CDR3 DNA sequence: TGTGCCAGCAGCTTACACACGGGTTCTAATGAAGCTTTCTTT. It specifies CASSLHTGSNEAFF.

The rearrangement joins TRBV2 to TRBJ2-1, with TRBD1 matching 9 bases. CDR1 is SNHLY and CDR2 is FYNNEI in the germline V gene. V shed 6 bases and J 5 bases; nucleotides not matched to a gene: 8. The CDR3 sequence is 15 residues long. The CDR3 sequence is CASRPGQGSNNEQFF. In DNA, the CDR3 is TGTGCCAGCAGGCCTGGACAGGGGTCGAACAATGAGCAGTTCTTC. Looking up the rest from reference TRBV2 and TRBJ2-1 gives the full variable domain: EPEVTQTPSHQVTQMGQEVILRCVPISNHLYFYWYRQILGQKVEFLVSFYNNEISEKSEIFDDQFSVERPDGSNFTLKIRSTKLEDSAMYFCASRPGQGSNNEQFFGPGTRLTVL.

The chain joins TRBV4-1 to TRBJ2-5; 10 bases map to TRBD1. The germline gives CDR1 MGHRA, CDR2 YSYEKL. V dropped 1 base and J dropped 5; count of bases not matched to a gene: 7. CDR3 length equals 16 residues. This CDR3 is CASSQADRGHRETQYF. The CDR3 DNA reads as TGCGCCAGCAGCCAAGCCGACAGGGGGCATCGGGAGACCCAGTACTTC.

This clone was seen a handful of times. This chain links TRBV7-9 with TRBJ2-5, with TRBD1 matching over 9 bases. Germline V gene lookup returns CDR1 SEHNR and CDR2 FQNEAQ (reference sequence). Germline trimming cut 2 bases from V and 5 bases from J; bases unmatched to any gene: 6. CDR3 size: 15 residues. The CDR3 DNA follows: TGTGCCAGCAGCTTATGGACAGGGGTGAGGGAGACCCAGTACTTC. Translation: CASSLWTGVRETQYF.